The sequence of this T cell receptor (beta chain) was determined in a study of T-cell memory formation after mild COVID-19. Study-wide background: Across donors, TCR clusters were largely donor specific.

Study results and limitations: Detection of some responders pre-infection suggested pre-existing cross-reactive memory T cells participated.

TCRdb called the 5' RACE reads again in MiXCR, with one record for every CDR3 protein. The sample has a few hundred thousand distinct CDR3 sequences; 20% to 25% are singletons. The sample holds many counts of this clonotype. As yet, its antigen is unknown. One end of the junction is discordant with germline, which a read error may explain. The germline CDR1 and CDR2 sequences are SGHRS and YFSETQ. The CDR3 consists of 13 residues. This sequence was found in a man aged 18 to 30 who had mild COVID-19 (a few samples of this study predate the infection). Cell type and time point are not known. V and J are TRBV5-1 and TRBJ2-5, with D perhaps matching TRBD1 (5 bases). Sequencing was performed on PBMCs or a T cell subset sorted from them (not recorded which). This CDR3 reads CASSLQGQETQYF. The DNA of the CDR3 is TGTGCCAGCAGTTTGCAGGGTCAAGAGACCCAGTACTTC.